This entry describes one T cell receptor beta chain. This table comes from immunoSEQ multiplex PCR, and its TCRdb copy is limited to in-frame clones, with some not included. The table shows tens of thousands of clones, with around 94% occurring only once. The sample is drawn from a study of T cell changes during pregnancy in multiple sclerosis. Germline V gene sequence: CDR1 SGHVS, CDR2 FQNEAQ. CDR3 size: 15 residues. Trimming removed 6 bases from V and 0 bases from J, with 11 bases in between. The V and J genes are TRBV7-8 and TRBJ1-4, with D maybe TRBD1 (6 bases). The TCR sequence derives from a female donor in good health, enrolled as a control in a pregnancy study. The sequenced sample was peripheral blood, obtained in the third trimester of pregnancy. The CDR3 coding sequence is TGTGCCAGCAGGTCACAGGGCGCAACTAATGAAAAACTGTTTTTT. Translated: CASRSQGATNEKLFF.